This T cell receptor (beta chain) came from a study of molecular identifiers for immune sequencing clone quantification. TCRdb re-analysed the PCR reads in MiXCR, keeping a single row per CDR3 protein. The repertoire holds hundreds of thousands of distinct CDR3 sequences, with about a fifth as singletons. The CDR3 is 16 amino acids. Losses at the gene ends were 5 bases for V and 1 base for J; bases not matched to a gene: 5. In germline, CDR1 is SEHNR, CDR2 FQNEAQ (reference sequence). The material sequenced was naive CD8+ T cells from blood, with Jurkat cell RNA spiked in. Indicated subset: FACS-sorted CD8+CD4-CCR7+CD45RA+ naive T cells. The sequence was collected from a human donor in good health. Some libraries in this study had Jurkat cell RNA spiked in. The chain carries TRBV7-9 and TRBJ2-3; 11 bases agree with TRBD2. The CDR3 DNA reads as TGTGCCAGCAGCGCCTCACTAGCGGGGGGCACAGATACGCAGTATTTT. This gives the protein CASSASLAGGTDTQYF.